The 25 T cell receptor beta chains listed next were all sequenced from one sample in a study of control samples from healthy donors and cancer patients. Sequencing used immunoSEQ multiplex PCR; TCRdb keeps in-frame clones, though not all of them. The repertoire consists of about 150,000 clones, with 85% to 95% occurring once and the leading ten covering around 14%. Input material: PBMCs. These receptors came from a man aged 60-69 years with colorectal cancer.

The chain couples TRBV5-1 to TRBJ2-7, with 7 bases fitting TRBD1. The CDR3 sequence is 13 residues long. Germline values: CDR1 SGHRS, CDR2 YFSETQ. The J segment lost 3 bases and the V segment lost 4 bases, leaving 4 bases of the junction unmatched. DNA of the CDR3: TGCGCCAGCAGCCGTGGACAGGTCTACGAGCAGTACTTC. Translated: CASSRGQVYEQYF.

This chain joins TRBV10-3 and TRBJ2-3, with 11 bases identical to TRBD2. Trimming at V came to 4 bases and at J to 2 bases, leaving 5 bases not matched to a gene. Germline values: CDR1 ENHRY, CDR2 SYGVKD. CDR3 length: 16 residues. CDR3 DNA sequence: TGTGCCATCAGTGCCAGGACTAGCGGGTTCACAGATACGCAGTATTTT. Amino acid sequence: CAISARTSGFTDTQYF.

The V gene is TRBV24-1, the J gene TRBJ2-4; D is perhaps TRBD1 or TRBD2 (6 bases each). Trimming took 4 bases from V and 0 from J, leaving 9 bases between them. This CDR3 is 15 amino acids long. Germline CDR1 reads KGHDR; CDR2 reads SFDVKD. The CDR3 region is CATSEGGLAKNIQYF. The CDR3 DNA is TGTGCCACCAGTGAGGGGGGCCTAGCCAAAAACATTCAGTACTTC.

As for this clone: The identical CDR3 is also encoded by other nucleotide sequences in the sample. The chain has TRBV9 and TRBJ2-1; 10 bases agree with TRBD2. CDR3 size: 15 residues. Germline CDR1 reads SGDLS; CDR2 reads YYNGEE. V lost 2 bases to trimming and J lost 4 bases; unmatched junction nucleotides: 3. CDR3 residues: CASSVASGGYNEQFF. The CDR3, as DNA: TGTGCCAGCAGCGTCGCTAGCGGGGGATACAATGAGCAGTTCTTC.

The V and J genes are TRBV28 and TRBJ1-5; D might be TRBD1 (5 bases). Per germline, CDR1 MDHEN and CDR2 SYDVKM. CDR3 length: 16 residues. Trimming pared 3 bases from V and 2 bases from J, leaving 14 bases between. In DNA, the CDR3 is TGTGCCAGCAGTTTTATAGAAGGGGTAGGCAATCAGCCCCAGCATTTT. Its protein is CASSFIEGVGNQPQHF.

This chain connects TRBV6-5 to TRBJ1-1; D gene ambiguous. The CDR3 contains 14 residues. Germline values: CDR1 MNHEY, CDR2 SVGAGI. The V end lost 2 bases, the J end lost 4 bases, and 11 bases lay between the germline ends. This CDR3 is CASSYRVKGTEAFF. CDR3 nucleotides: TGTGCCAGCAGTTACAGGGTTAAAGGCACTGAAGCTTTCTTT.

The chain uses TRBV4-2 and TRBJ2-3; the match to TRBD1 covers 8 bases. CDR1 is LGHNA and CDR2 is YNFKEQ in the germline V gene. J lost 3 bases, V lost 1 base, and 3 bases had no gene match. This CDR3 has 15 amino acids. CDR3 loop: CASSQGQGRTDTQYF. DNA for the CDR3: TGTGCCAGCAGCCAAGGACAGGGGAGAACAGATACGCAGTATTTT.

This chain's CDR3 is CATKVGQNNSPLHF. As DNA, the CDR3 is TGTGCCACCAAGGTGGGACAGAATAATTCACCCCTCCACTTT. The rearrangement joins TRBV15 to TRBJ1-6; TRBD1 agrees at 7 bases. J was trimmed by 5 bases and V by 7 bases; bases with no gene match: 5. CDR3 length equals 14 residues. Germline V lookup: CDR1 LNHNV, CDR2 YYDKDF (reference sequence).

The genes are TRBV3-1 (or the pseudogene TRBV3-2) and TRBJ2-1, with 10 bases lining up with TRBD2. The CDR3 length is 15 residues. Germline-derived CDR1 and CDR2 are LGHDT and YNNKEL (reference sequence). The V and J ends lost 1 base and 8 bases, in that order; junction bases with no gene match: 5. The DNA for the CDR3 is TGTGCCAGCAGCCAAGGGGGGACTAGCGTTTATGAGCAGTTCTTC. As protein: CASSQGGTSVYEQFF.

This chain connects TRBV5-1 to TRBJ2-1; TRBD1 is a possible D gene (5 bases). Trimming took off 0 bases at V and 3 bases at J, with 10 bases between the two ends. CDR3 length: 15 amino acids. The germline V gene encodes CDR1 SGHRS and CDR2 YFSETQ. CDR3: CASSLASGIYNEQFF. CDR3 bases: TGCGCCAGCAGCTTGGCCTCAGGGATCTACAATGAGCAGTTCTTC.

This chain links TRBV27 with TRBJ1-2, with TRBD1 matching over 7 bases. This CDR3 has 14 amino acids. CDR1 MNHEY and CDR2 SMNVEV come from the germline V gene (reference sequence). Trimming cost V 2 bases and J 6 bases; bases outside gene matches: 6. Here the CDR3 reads CASSLGQQGNGYTF. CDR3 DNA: TGTGCCAGCAGTTTAGGCCAACAGGGGAATGGCTACACCTTC.

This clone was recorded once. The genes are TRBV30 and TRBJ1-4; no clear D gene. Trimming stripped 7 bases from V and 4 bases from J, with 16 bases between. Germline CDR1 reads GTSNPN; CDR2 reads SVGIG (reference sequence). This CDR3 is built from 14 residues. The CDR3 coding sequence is TGTGCCTTACGGATGCGTGGGAGTAATGAAAAACTGTTTTTT. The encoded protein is CALRMRGSNEKLFF.

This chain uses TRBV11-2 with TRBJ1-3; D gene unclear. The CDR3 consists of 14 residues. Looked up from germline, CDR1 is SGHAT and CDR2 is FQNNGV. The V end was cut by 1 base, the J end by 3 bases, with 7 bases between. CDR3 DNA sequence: TGTGCCAGCAGCTTAGCATTTGATGGAAACACCATATATTTT. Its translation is CASSLAFDGNTIYF.

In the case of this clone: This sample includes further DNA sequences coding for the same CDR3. The CDR3 reads CASSSTGVYGYTF. The DNA of the CDR3 is TGTGCCAGCAGCTCCACAGGGGTCTATGGCTACACCTTC. The chain employs TRBV5-4 and TRBJ1-2, with 7 bases lining up with TRBD1. This CDR3 has 13 amino acids. Germline CDR1 SGHNT, CDR2 YYREEE (reference sequence). With 3 bases clipped from V and 4 bases from J, the junction kept 3 bases outside the gene matches.

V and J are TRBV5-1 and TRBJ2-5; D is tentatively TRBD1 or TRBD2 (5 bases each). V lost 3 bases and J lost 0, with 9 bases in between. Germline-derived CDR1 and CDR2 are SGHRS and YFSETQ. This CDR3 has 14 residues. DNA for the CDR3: TGCGCCAGCAGCTCGGGACCGTACCAAGAGACCCAGTACTTC. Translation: CASSSGPYQETQYF.

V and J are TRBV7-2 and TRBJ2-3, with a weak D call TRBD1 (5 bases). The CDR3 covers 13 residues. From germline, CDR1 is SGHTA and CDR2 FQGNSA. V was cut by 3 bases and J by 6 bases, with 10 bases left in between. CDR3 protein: CASSFRTIDTQYF. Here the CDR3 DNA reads TGTGCCAGCAGCTTCCGGACAATCGATACGCAGTATTTT.

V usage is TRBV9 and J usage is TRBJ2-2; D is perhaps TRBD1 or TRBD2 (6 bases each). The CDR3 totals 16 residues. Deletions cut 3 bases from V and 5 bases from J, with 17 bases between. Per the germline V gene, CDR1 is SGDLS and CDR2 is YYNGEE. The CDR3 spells CASSEGGPHRTGELFF. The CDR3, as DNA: TGTGCCAGCAGCGAGGGGGGACCTCATAGGACCGGGGAGCTGTTTTTT.

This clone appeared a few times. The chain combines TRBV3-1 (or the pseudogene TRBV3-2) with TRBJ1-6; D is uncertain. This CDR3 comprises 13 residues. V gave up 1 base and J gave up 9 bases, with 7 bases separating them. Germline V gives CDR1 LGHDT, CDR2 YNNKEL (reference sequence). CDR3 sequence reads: CASSQVRGSPLHF. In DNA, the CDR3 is TGTGCCAGCAGCCAAGTGCGAGGTTCACCCCTCCACTTT.

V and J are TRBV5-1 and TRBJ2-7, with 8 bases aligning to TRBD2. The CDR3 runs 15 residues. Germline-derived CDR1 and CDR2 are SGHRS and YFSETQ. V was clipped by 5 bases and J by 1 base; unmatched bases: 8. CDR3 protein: CASRPLAGDSYEQYF. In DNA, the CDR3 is TGCGCCAGCAGACCTCTAGCGGGCGATTCCTACGAGCAGTACTTC.

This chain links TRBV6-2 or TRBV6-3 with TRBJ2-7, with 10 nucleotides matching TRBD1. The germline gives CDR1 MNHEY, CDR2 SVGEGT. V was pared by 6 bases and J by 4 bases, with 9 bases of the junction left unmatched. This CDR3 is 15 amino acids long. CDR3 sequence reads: CASSDHGTGEYEQYF. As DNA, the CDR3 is TGTGCCAGCAGCGATCATGGGACAGGGGAATACGAGCAGTACTTC.

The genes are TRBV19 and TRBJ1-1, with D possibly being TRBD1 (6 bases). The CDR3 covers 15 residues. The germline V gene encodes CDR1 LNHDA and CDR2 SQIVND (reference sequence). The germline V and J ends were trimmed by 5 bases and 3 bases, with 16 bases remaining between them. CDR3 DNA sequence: TGTGCCAGTAGTTCTCAATCGGGGGCCGACACTGAAGCTTTCTTT. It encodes CASSSQSGADTEAFF.

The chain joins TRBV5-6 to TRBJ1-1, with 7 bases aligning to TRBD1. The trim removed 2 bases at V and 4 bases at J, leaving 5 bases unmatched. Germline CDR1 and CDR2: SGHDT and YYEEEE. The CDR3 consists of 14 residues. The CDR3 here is CASSLQGLSTEAFF. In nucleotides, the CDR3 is TGTGCCAGCAGCTTACAGGGGTTGAGCACTGAAGCTTTCTTT.

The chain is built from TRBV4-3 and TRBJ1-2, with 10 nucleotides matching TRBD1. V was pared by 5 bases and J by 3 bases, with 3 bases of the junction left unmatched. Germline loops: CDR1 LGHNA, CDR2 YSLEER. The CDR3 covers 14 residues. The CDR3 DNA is TGCGCCAGCAGCACCGGGACAGGGGACTATGGCTACACCTTC. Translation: CASSTGTGDYGYTF.

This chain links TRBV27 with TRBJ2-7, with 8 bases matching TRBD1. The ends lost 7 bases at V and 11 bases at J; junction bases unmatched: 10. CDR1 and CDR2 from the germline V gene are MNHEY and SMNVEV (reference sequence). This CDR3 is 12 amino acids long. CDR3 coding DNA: TGTGCCAGCAATTTTCCGGGACAGGATGAGTACTTC. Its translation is CASNFPGQDEYF.

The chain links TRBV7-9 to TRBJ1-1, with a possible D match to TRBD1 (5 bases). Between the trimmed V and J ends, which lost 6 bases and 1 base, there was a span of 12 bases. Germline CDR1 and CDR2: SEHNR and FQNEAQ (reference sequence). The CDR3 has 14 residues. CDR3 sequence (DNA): TGTGCCAGCAGGTCTGGGGCTGGGAACACTGAAGCTTTCTTT. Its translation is CASRSGAGNTEAFF.